This TCR beta chain was observed in a study of STAT5B mutations in CD4+ large granular lymphocyte leukemia (dated by TCRdb to between 2021 and 2024). Regarding the complete study: Among the healthy controls, the CDR3 'QG' motif was associated with a particular HLA allele. TCRbeta repertoires of CD4+ T-cell large granular lymphocyte leukemia patients were compared with those of healthy blood donors. Flow cytometry on FACSCanto II or FACSVerse confirmed that purified fractions exceeded 95% purity among lymphocytes.

The investigation overall reported the following: Data were not HLA-matched; higher clonality in CD4+ versus CD8+ T-LGLL could reflect the relatively small sample size. The main leukemic clonotypes were found to be private to each patient, although around 24% of the main leukemic clonotypes were detected at low frequency in the non-leukemic repertoires of other patients. Enrichment of TRBV06-family usage was observed among the top patient clones (8/27) relative to healthy controls (2/35). Compared with healthy CD4+ repertoires, CD4-sorted patient repertoires appeared more clonal, and this difference remained even after the putative leukemic clones were removed.

Comments on this clone: No cognate antigen has been identified for it. Base quality data are lacking; no much larger clone is found one base away.

The immunoSEQ assay at survey resolution was used to sequence TCRbeta rearrangements from genomic DNA. The authors' analysis ran thus. In the TCR sequencing data, the lowest productive clonotype frequency that could be detected was 2.59 x 10-5. Only productive TCRbeta rearrangements, meaning sequences that were complete and in-frame, were kept for the analyses. Clonality for each sample was calculated as Simpson clonality in the immunoSEQ Analyzer version 3.0. Clones were binned by frequency as very rare, small, medium, large (1-20%) or hyperexpanded (>20%). Generation probabilities were estimated with OLGA 1.2.3, V-gene circos plots were generated with VDJtools, specificities were searched for in VDJdb, and CDR3 motifs were identified with GLIPH. In its TCRdb copy, this immuneACCESS table keeps in-frame sequences only and misses some clones. Where compared with another copy, unresolved V genes explain less than half of these, and the others have no known cause. V, J and clone size were drawn from that table, and D and trimming were deduced from the DNA. In this sample the table shows roughly 25,000 clones, about 70% of which occur a single time. 9.8% of the sample lies in the top ten.

Buffy coats from 30 to 40 blood donors, supplied by the Finnish Red Cross blood service, were used as healthy controls. All TCR-sequenced material derived from peripheral blood: patient blood samples and healthy donor buffy coats. Ficoll-Hypaque gradient centrifugation was used to isolate peripheral blood mononuclear cells. CD4+ cells were magnetically purified from the buffy coats of healthy controls. The Gentra Puregene Cell and Tissue kit was used for genomic DNA extraction, and quantification was performed on a Qubit 2.0 fluorometer. Trimming leaves V shorter by 3 bases and J shorter by 4 bases, with the junction holding 12 bases beyond the gene matches. The cysteine opens and the phenylalanine closes a CDR3 of 17 amino acids. CDR3 DNA is the only sequence kept; it has 51 bases, read in frame from the first base. From the germline V gene (reference sequence), CDR1 is LNHDA and CDR2 is SQIVND.

The sequence is built from TRBV19 and TRBJ2-3; 8 bases in the middle match TRBD2. Material: CD4+ T cells from blood buffy coats. The source is a human donor in good health. For the CDR3, the sequence is CASSIGASGGLADTQYF. The DNA sequence follows: TGTGCCAGTAGTATTGGGGCCAGCGGGGGTTTAGCAGATACGCAGTATTTT.